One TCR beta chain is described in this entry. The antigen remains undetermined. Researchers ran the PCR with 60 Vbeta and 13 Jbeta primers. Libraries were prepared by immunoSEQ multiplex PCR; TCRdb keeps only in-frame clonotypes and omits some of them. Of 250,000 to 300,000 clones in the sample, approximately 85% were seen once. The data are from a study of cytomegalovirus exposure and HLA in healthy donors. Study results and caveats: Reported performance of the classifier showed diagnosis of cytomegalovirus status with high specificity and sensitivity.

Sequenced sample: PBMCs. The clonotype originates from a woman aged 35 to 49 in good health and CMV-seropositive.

CDR3: CASSSQGLNTEAFF. The CDR3 nucleotides are TGCGCCAGCAGCTCTCAGGGGTTGAACACTGAAGCTTTCTTT. The chain couples TRBV5-1 to TRBJ1-1; D is possibly TRBD1 (6 bases). V was pared by 3 bases and J by 0 bases, with 9 bases between. This CDR3 is 14 amino acids long. Per the germline V gene, CDR1 is SGHRS and CDR2 is YFSETQ.